Ten or more counts support the clone carrying this T cell receptor (beta chain). Its antigen is not known. In germline, CDR1 is LNHDA, CDR2 SQIVND (reference sequence). The CDR3 consists of 12 residues. Germline trimming cut 11 bases from V and 4 bases from J; bases unmatched to any gene: 6. Breast cancer patients provided tissue from their axillary draining lymph nodes. The sample originates from a study of breast tumors, draining lymph nodes, adjacent tissues. Study-level results: The data were judged consistent with most tumor T cells coming from lymph node and expanding in tumor. The lymph node origin of tumor T cells was framed as consistent with a hypothesis, not demonstrated. Luminal-like breast cancer showed significantly greater tumor-nontumor repertoire similarity than basal-like breast cancer did. Compared with lymph nodes, tumors were less diverse; compared with nontumor tissue, more.

TCRdb called the multiplex PCR reads again in MiXCR, with one record for every CDR3 protein. The sample includes approximately 170,000 distinct CDR3 sequences, roughly 30% of them seen just once. The sequence was obtained from a female donor with breast cancer. Some clones in this sample may be carry-over from other donors' samples. This rearrangement joins TRBV19 to TRBJ1-2; 8 bases match TRBD1. The sequenced material came from axillary lymph node tissue. The CDR3 loop reads CALADRAYGYTF. The CDR3 DNA sequence: TGTGCCCTCGCGGACAGGGCCTATGGCTACACCTTC.